One T cell receptor beta chain is described in this entry. Assay: immunoSEQ multiplex PCR; the TCRdb copy retains only in-frame clones and omits some. The sample has 35,000 or so clones, roughly 94% seen once; the top ten hold roughly 0.46%. These data originate in a study of T cell changes during pregnancy in multiple sclerosis. Looked up from germline, CDR1 is SGHNT and CDR2 is YYREEE (reference sequence). CDR3 length: 19 residues. V was cut by 3 bases and J by 0 bases, with 21 bases left in between. The sample consisted of CD4+ T cells from peripheral blood mononuclear cells, taken after pregnancy. The source of this sequence is a female donor with multiple sclerosis, enrolled in a pregnancy study. This rearrangement joins TRBV5-4 to TRBJ1-4; the D gene is possibly TRBD1 (6 bases). This chain's CDR3 is CASSWGLGKSSATNEKLFF. The DNA of the CDR3 is TGTGCCAGCAGCTGGGGGCTTGGCAAGTCAAGTGCAACTAATGAAAAACTGTTTTTT.